This entry lists 8 T cell receptor beta chains sequenced from one sample in a study of breast tumors, draining lymph nodes, adjacent tissues. Each CDR3 protein gets one entry after TCRdb re-called the multiplex PCR reads with MiXCR. The sample holds over 250,000 distinct CDR3 sequences; roughly 31% are singletons and the top ten take more than 0.95%. Samples came from axillary lymph nodes draining the breast cancer. The sample taken for sequencing was axillary lymph node tissue. All receptors come from a female donor with breast cancer. Some clones in this sample may be carry-over from other donors' samples.

This clonotype has a count of ten or more. The chain combines TRBV9 with TRBJ1-2, with D possibly TRBD1 on 6 matching bases. The germline gives CDR1 SGDLS, CDR2 YYNGEE. With 4 bases removed from V and 4 bases from J, the gap between germline ends came to 20 bases. The CDR3 spans 16 residues. CDR3 protein: CASSFGGWGLGYGYTF. The CDR3 DNA reads as TGTGCCAGCAGCTTCGGAGGATGGGGGCTTGGCTATGGCTACACCTTC.

Concerning this clonotype itself: Possible read error: a much larger clone is one base away. No conserved phenylalanine or tryptophan is present at the end of the CDR3, so a read error is the likely explanation. This sequence joins TRBV5-5 and TRBJ2-2; TRBD2 is a possible D gene (6 bases). Germline-derived CDR1 and CDR2 are SGHKS and YYEKEE (reference sequence). V was pared by 0 bases and J by 1 base, with 10 bases between. This CDR3 is built from 16 residues. The CDR3 nucleotides read TGTGCCAGCAGCTTGGGTGTGGGGGGGAACACCGGGGAGCTGTTTTGT. It is translated as CASSLGVGGNTGELFC.

The sample holds a few counts of this clonotype. A junction boundary mismatches the germline segment, possibly from a read error. The chain couples TRBV6-6 to TRBJ2-7; D is possibly TRBD1 or TRBD2 (5 bases each). From germline, CDR1 is MNHNY and CDR2 SVGAGI (reference sequence). The CDR3 runs 14 residues. The CDR3 is CASSHSGPPHEQYF. The CDR3 nucleotides are TGTGCCAGCAGTCACTCGGGGCCCCCCCACGAGCAGTACTTC.

This clonotype was found many times. This rearrangement joins TRBV5-1 to TRBJ2-1; maybe TRBD1 (6 bases). Germline V gives CDR1 SGHRS, CDR2 YFSETQ. V was clipped by 5 bases and J by 5 bases, with 17 bases between them. CDR3 length: 15 residues. The CDR3 nucleotides read TGCGCCAGCAGTATGGATCGGACAGCCAACAATGAGCAGTTCTTC. This translates into CASSMDRTANNEQFF.

This clonotype was detected a few times. V is TRBV14 and J is TRBJ2-4; perhaps TRBD1 as D (5 bases). Per the germline V gene, CDR1 is SGHDN and CDR2 is FVKESK. This CDR3 region has 13 residues. The V end was cut by 3 bases, the J end by 9 bases, with 12 bases between. The chain's CDR3 is CASSHLLGPIQYF. Written as DNA, the CDR3 is TGTGCCAGCAGCCACCTTTTGGGGCCCATTCAGTACTTC.

This clonotype showed up many times. This chain joins TRBV2 and TRBJ1-4; D is unclear. Trimming stripped 5 bases from V and 2 bases from J, with 12 bases between. The length of the CDR3 is 15 residues. The germline V gene encodes CDR1 SNHLY and CDR2 FYNNEI. CDR3: CASSHIQTTNEKLFF. CDR3 DNA: TGTGCCAGCAGTCACATACAAACCACTAATGAAAAACTGTTTTTT. The whole variable domain, filled in from reference TRBV2 and TRBJ1-4, reads EPEVTQTPSHQVTQMGQEVILRCVPISNHLYFYWYRQILGQKVEFLVSFYNNEISEKSEIFDDQFSVERPDGSNFTLKIRSTKLEDSAMYFCASSHIQTTNEKLFFGSGTQLSVL.

The V and J genes are TRBV7-3 and TRBJ2-1, with TRBD2 identical over 13 bases. The J segment lost 7 bases and the V segment lost 5 bases, leaving 8 bases of the junction unmatched. This CDR3 contains 16 residues. Germline V gives CDR1 SGHTA, CDR2 FQGTGA. CDR3 nucleotides: TGTGCCAGCAGCCAAGGACTAGCGGGAGCTAGGAATGAGCAGTTCTTC. This codes for CASSQGLAGARNEQFF.

The chain couples TRBV20-1 to TRBJ2-3; 12 bases match TRBD2. The CDR3 has 16 amino acids. V lost 5 bases to trimming and J lost 0 bases; unmatched junction nucleotides: 6. Germline V gene lookup returns CDR1 DFQATT and CDR2 SNEGSKA (reference sequence). In DNA, the CDR3 is TGCAGTGCTCGGACTAGCGGGGATCCTAGCACAGATACGCAGTATTTT. It specifies CSARTSGDPSTDTQYF.